The present entry profiles one T cell receptor (beta chain) with its context. Germline CDR1 and CDR2: SGHAT and FQDESV (reference sequence). The V segment lost 2 bases and the J segment 4 bases; nucleotides outside the gene matches: 4. The CDR3 length is 15 residues. Assay used: immunoSEQ multiplex PCR; TCRdb lists only in-frame clones, some missing. The sample holds around 40,000 clones, 70% to 90% seen once. This sample is part of a study of OX40 agonist ivuxolimab in advanced cancers. Study at large: Hepatocellular carcinoma, melanoma, renal cell or head and neck cancer affected the dose-escalation patients.

Exclusion of a patient followed from autoimmune disease history or systemic immunosuppression. This TCR was recovered from an adult with an advanced solid tumor such as melanoma, head and neck, liver or kidney cancer. Sample: CD4+ or CD8+ T cells sorted from blood, taken in a trial of the OX40 agonist ivuxolimab. The rearrangement joins TRBV11-1 to TRBJ2-1, with 8 bases matching TRBD2. The CDR3 protein is CASSLLAGGYNEQFF. The DNA for the CDR3 is TGTGCCAGCAGCTTACTCGCGGGGGGTTACAATGAGCAGTTCTTC.